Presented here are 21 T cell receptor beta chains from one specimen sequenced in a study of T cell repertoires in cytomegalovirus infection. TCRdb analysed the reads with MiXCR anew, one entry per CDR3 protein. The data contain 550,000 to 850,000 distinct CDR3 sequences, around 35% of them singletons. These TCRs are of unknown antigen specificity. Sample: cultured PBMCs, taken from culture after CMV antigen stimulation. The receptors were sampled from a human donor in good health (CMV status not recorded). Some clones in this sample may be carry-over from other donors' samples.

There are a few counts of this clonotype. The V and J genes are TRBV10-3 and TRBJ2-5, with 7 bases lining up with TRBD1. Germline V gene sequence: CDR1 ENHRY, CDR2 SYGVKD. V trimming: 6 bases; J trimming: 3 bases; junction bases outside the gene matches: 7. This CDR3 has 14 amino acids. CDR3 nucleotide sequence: TGTGCCATCAGCCGGGACAGCATGAAAGAGACCCAGTACTTC. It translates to CAISRDSMKETQYF.

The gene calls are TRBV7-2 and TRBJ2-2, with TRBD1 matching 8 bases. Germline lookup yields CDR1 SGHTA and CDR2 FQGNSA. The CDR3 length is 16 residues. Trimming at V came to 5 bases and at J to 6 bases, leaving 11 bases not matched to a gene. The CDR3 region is CASSKDRGQVPGELFF. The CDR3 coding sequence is TGTGCCAGCAGCAAGGATCGGGGACAGGTCCCCGGGGAGCTGTTTTTT.

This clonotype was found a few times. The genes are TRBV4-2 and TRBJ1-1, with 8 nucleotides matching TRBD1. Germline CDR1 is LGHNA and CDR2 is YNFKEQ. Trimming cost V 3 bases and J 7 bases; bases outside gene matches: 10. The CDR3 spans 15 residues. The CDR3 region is CASSHSRRQGIEAFF. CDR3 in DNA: TGTGCCAGCAGCCACTCAAGGAGACAGGGGATTGAAGCTTTCTTT.

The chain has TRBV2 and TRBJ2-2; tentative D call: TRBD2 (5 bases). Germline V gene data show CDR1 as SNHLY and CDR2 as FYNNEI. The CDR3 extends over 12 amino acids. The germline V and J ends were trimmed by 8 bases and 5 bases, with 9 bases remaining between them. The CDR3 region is CASEEATGELFF. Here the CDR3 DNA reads TGTGCCAGCGAGGAGGCGACCGGGGAGCTGTTTTTT.

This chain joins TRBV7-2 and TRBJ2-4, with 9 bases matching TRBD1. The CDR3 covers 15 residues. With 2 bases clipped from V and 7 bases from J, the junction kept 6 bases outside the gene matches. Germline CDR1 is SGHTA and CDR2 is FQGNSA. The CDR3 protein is CASSLSRDRGNIQYF. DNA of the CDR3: TGTGCCAGCAGCTTAAGTCGAGACAGGGGGAACATTCAGTACTTC.

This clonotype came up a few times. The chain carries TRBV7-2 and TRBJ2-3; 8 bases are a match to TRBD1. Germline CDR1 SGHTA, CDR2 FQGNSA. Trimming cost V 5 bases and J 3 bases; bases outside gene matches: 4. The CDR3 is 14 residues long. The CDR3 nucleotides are TGTGCCAGCAGCGACAGGACAGGGACAGATACGCAGTATTTT. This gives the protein CASSDRTGTDTQYF. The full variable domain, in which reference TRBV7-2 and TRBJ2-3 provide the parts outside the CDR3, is GAGVSQSPSNKVTEKGKDVELRCDPISGHTALYWYRQSLGQGLEFLIYFQGNSAPDKSGLPSDRFSAERTGGSVSTLTIQRTQQEDSAVYLCASSDRTGTDTQYFGPGTRLTVL.

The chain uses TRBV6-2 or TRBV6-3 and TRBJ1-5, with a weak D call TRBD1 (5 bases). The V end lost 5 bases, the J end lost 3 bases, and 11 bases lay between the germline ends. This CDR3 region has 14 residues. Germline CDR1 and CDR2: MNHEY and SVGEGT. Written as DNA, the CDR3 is TGTGCCAGCAGTATAAGGGGATACAATCAGCCCCAGCATTTT. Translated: CASSIRGYNQPQHF.

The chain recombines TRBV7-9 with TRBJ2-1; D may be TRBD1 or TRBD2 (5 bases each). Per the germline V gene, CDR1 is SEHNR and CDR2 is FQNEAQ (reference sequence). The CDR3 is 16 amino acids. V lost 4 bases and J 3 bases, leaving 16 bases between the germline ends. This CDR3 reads CASSSPAGTGYNEQFF. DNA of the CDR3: TGTGCCAGCAGCTCCCCCGCCGGGACGGGCTACAATGAGCAGTTCTTC.

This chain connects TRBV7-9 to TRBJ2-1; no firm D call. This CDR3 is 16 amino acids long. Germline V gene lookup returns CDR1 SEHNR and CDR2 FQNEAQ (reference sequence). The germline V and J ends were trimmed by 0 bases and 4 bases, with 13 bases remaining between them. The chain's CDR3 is CASSLAFGHSYNEQFF. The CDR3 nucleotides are TGTGCCAGCAGCTTAGCTTTTGGCCATTCTTACAATGAGCAGTTCTTC.

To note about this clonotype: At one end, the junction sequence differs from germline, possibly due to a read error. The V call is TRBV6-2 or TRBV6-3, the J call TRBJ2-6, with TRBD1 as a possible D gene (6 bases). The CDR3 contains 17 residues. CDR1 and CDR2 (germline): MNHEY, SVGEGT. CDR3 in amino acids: CASSYGGYGSEANVLTF. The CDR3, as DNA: TGTGCCAGCAGTTACGGGGGCTATGGATCTGAGGCCAACGTCCTGACTTTC.

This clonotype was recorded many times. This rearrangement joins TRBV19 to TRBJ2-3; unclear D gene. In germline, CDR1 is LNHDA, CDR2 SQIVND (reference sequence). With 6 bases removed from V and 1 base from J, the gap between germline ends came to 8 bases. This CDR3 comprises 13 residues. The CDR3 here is CASRGSGTDTQYF. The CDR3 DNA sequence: TGTGCCAGTAGGGGGTCGGGCACAGATACGCAGTATTTT.

In DNA form, the CDR3 reads TGTGCCAGCAGCCAAGATCTCGGCACTGAAGCTTTCTTT. Encoded protein: CASSQDLGTEAFF. The V and J genes are TRBV14 and TRBJ1-1; D not resolved. This CDR3 comprises 13 residues. The V gene's germline CDR1 is SGHDN and CDR2 FVKESK. V was cut by 0 bases and J by 4 bases, with 6 bases left in between.

The CDR3, as DNA: TGTGCCAGCAGCCAAGACCAGCGGGGCGGAGGAGAGACCCAGTACTTC. Its protein product is CASSQDQRGGGETQYF. The chain uses TRBV4-2 and TRBJ2-5; 7 bases align to TRBD2. The CDR3 runs to 16 residues. Unmatched junction bases numbered 8, after V lost 0 bases and J lost 4 bases. CDR1 is LGHNA and CDR2 is YNFKEQ in the germline V gene.

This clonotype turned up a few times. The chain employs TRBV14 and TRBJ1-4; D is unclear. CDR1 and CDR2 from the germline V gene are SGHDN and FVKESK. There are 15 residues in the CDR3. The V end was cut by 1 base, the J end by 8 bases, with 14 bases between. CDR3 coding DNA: TGTGCCAGCAGCCAAGTCGGAGGAGTTGCAGAAAAACTGTTTTTT. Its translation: CASSQVGGVAEKLFF.

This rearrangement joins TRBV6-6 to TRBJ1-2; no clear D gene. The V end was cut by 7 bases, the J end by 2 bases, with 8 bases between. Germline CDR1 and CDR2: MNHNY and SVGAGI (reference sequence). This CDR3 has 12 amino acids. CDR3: CASKFHNYGYTF. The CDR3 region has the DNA TGTGCCAGCAAATTTCACAACTATGGCTACACCTTC.

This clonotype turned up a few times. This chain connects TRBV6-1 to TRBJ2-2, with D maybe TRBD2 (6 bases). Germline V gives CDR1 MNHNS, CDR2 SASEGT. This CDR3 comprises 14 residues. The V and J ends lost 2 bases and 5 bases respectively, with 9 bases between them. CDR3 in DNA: TGTGCCAGCAGTGAACGGCGGGATACCGGGGAGCTGTTTTTT. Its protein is CASSERRDTGELFF.

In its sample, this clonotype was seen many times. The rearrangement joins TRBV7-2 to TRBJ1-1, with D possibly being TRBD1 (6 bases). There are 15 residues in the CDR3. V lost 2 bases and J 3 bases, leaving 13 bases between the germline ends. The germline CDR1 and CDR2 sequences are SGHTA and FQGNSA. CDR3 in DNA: TGTGCCAGCAGCTTACAGGGAAGGGGGTACACTGAAGCTTTCTTT. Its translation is CASSLQGRGYTEAFF.

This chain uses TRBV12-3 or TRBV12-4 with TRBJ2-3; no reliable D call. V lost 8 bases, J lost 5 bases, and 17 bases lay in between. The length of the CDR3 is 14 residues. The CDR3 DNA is TGTGCCAGCCGTATGGCACTCGCAAAAGATACGCAGTATTTT. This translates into CASRMALAKDTQYF.

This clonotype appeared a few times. CDR3 sequence: CASSLPVGSYEQYF. Here the CDR3 DNA reads TGTGCCAGCAGCTTACCCGTTGGTTCCTACGAGCAGTACTTC. V gene TRBV7-8 combines with J gene TRBJ2-7; no definite D call. The CDR3 consists of 14 residues. Germline V CDR1 and CDR2: SGHVS, FQNEAQ. Trimming left V 2 bases short and J 1 base short, with 9 bases between.

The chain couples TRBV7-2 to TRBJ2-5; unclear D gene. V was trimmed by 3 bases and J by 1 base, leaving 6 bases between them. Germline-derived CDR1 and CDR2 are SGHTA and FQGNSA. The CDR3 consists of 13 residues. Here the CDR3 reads CASSFTPQETQYF. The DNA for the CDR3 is TGTGCCAGCAGCTTTACACCCCAAGAGACCCAGTACTTC.

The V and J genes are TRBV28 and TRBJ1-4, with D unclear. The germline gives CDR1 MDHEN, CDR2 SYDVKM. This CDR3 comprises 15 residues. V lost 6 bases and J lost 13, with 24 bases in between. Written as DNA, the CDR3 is TGTGCCAGCAGGGAGGGAGGCAGTCAAAATTGGGGACTGTTTTTT. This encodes CASREGGSQNWGLFF.